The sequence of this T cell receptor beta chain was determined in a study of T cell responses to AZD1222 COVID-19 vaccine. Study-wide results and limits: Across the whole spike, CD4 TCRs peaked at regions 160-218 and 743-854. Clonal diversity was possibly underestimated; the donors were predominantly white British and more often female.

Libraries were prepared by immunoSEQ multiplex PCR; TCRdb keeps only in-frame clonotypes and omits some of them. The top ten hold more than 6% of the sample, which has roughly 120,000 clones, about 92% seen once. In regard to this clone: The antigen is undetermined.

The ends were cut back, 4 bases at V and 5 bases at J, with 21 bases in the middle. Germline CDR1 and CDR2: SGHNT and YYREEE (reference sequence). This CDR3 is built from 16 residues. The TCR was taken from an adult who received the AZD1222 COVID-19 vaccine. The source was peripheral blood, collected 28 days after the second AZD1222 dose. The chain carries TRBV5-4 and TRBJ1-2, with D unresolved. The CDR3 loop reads CASSPSNRGLGYGYTF. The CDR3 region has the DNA TGTGCCAGCAGCCCCTCCAATCGGGGATTGGGGTATGGCTACACCTTC. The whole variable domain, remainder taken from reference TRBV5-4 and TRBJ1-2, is ETGVTQSPTHLIKTRGQQVTLRCSSQSGHNTVSWYQQALGQGPQFIFQYYREEENGRGNFPPRFSGLQFPNYSSELNVNALELDDSALYLCASSPSNRGLGYGYTFGSGTRLTVV.